Sequencing of this TCR beta chain was carried out in a study of shared clonotypes between healthy human individuals. Study-level results: Generation probabilities of non-shared clonotypes were lower (relative to those shared by all four donors). Incomplete sequencing of sorted subsets was indicated by rarefaction despite large depth. Researchers found naive subsets generally carried larger estimated richness than memory subsets.

As to this clone: The antigen is unknown. This CDR3 is also generated by other DNA sequences in the sample.

Deep level was the assay's run setting. The repertoire was sequenced with immunoSEQ multiplex PCR; TCRdb's copy has only in-frame clones and lacks some. The table shows about 1,900,000 clones, with about 95% occurring only once. CD8 cells regarded as naive lacked CD45RO, were positively chosen for CCR7, and omitted terminally differentiated effector memory CD45RA+ cells. Specimen: naive CD8+ T cells sorted from blood. The receptor's source is a man aged 18 to 30 in good health.

CDR3 DNA sequence: TGTGCCAGCAGCTCAACCGGGACAAATCAGCCCCAGCATTTT. Its translation is CASSSTGTNQPQHF. V gene TRBV27 combines with J gene TRBJ1-5; maybe TRBD1 (6 bases). This CDR3 is 14 amino acids long. With 6 bases removed from V and 4 bases from J, the gap between germline ends came to 13 bases. Germline-derived CDR1 and CDR2 are MNHEY and SMNVEV (reference sequence).